The T cell receptor beta chain under discussion was sequenced for a study of blood T cell repertoires in COVID-19. As for the study in general: COVID-19 samples from acute and convalescent phases originated in the United States, Italy and Spain.

V dropped 3 bases and J dropped 3 bases, with 9 bases sitting between them. The CDR3 is made up of 13 amino acids. CDR1 MNHEY and CDR2 SMNVEV come from the germline V gene (reference sequence). As processed by the authors: Quantification of nucleated cells was approximated via reference gene primer amplification. The assay was immunoSEQ multiplex PCR, and TCRdb's table has in-frame clones only and misses some. V, J and clone size reflect that table, while D and trimming were determined from the DNA. The sample lists around 280,000 clones, around 89% seen once, with roughly 1.6% in the top ten. In terms of age and location, participants ranged from roughly 18 to 90 years and lived in 24 US areas.

The sample comprised PBMCs or T cells enriched from blood (not recorded which). The chain joins TRBV27 to TRBJ2-7, with D perhaps TRBD1 (6 bases). This receptor was taken from a woman aged 18-35 years with acute COVID-19. CDR3: CASSFTGNYEQYF. Here the CDR3 DNA reads TGTGCCAGCAGTTTTACAGGGAACTACGAGCAGTACTTC.